Following are 4 T cell receptor beta chains from one sample sequenced in a study of CD8 T cells in ankylosing spondylitis. Study observations and caveats: Ankylosing spondylitis blood appeared to be characterized by a TCR beta motif of several highly homologous variants.

No antigen is known for these receptors. TCRdb independently ran MiXCR on the 5' RACE reads; one entry per CDR3 protein. The table has 700,000 or so distinct CDR3 sequences, 19% seen once. Sequenced material: blood, either unsorted or a sorted T cell fraction (not recorded which). Receptors originate from a male donor with ankylosing spondylitis.

V and J are TRBV6-1 and TRBJ2-1; the D gene is possibly TRBD1 (5 bases). The CDR3 is 15 residues long. Germline CDR1 reads MNHNS; CDR2 reads SASEGT. The germline V and J ends were trimmed by 6 bases and 6 bases, with 18 bases remaining between them. As DNA, the CDR3 is TGTGCCAGCAGGCCTCTTCAGGGTCCGTCCAATGAGCAGTTCTTC. This translates into CASRPLQGPSNEQFF.

This clonotype was counted only a few times. This chain connects TRBV6-1 to TRBJ2-1; 11 positions agree with TRBD2. The V gene end was trimmed by 7 bases and the J gene end by 4 bases; junction bases not matched to a gene: 6. The CDR3 totals 15 residues. Germline CDR1 reads MNHNS; CDR2 reads SASEGT. The CDR3 sequence: CASTLAGGRYNEQFF. The CDR3 nucleotides are TGTGCCAGCACCTTAGCGGGGGGGCGATACAATGAGCAGTTCTTC.

The V gene is TRBV20-1, the J gene TRBJ2-3; D remains ambiguous. The CDR3 loop spans 15 amino acids. V dropped 3 bases and J dropped 1 base, with 14 bases sitting between them. Per the germline V gene, CDR1 is DFQATT and CDR2 is SNEGSKA (reference sequence). The CDR3 spells CSASGLTSGTDTQYF. CDR3 nucleotide sequence: TGCAGTGCTAGCGGTCTGACGTCGGGCACAGATACGCAGTATTTT.

There are a few counts of this clonotype. The chain couples TRBV15 to TRBJ1-5; perhaps TRBD1 as D (5 bases). CDR1 LNHNV and CDR2 YYDKDF come from the germline V gene (reference sequence). V gave up 1 base and J gave up 4 bases, with 14 bases separating them. The CDR3 loop spans 16 amino acids. CDR3 residues: CATSRAGHTRNQPQHF. CDR3 nucleotides: TGTGCCACCAGCAGAGCCGGACACACAAGGAATCAGCCCCAGCATTTT. The full variable domain, in which reference TRBV15 and TRBJ1-5 provide the parts outside the CDR3, is DAMVIQNPRYQVTQFGKPVTLSCSQTLNHNVMYWYQQKSSQAPKLLFHYYDKDFNNEADTPDNFQSRRPNTSFCFLDIRSPGLGDTAMYLCATSRAGHTRNQPQHFGDGTRLSIL.